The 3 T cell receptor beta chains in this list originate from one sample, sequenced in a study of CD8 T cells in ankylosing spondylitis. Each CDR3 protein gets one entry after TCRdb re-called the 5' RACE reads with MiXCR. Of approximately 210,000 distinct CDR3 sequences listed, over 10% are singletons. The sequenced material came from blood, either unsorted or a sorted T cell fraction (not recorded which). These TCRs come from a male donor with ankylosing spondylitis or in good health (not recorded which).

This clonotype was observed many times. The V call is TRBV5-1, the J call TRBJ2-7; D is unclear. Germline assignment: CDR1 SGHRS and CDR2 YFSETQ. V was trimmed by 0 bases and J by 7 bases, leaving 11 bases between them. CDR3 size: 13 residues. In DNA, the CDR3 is TGCGCCAGCAGCTTGGCCGACGCTACTGAGCAGTACTTC. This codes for CASSLADATEQYF. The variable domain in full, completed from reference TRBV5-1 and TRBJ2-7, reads KAGVTQTPRYLIKTRGQQVTLSCSPISGHRSVSWYQQTPGQGLQFLFEYFSETQRNKGNFPGRFSGRQFSNSRSEMNVSTLELGDSALYLCASSLADATEQYFGPGTRLTVT.

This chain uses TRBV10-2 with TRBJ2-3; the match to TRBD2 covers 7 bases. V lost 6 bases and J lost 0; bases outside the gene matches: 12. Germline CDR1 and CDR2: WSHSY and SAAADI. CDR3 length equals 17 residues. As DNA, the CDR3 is TGCGCCAGCAGGGATTCGGGACTAACAGCTAGCACAGATACGCAGTATTTT. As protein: CASRDSGLTASTDTQYF.

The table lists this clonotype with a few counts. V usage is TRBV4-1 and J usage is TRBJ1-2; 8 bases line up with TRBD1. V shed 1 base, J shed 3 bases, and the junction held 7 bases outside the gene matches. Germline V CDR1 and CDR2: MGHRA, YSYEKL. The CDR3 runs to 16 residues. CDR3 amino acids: CASSQVFPQGDYGYTF. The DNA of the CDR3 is TGCGCCAGCAGCCAAGTTTTTCCACAGGGGGACTATGGCTACACCTTC.